One TCR beta chain is described in this entry. Measured with immunoSEQ multiplex PCR; TCRdb has only the in-frame clones, and not every one. The data contain 90,000 to 130,000 clones, around 93% of them singletons. This specimen comes from a study of PD-L1 blockade in urothelial cancer. Looking at the study overall: Blood samples had a median of 141,255 T cells.

V lost 3 bases to trimming and J lost 0 bases; unmatched junction nucleotides: 5. CDR1 and CDR2 from the germline V gene are WSHSY and SAAADI. The CDR3 has 15 amino acids. Time point given: peripheral blood 6 weeks after treatment start. The material sequenced was PBMCs, taken around atezolizumab (anti-PD-L1) treatment. This clonotype originated in a man aged 55-75 years with urothelial cancer. The chain links TRBV10-2 to TRBJ2-7, with 7 bases aligning to TRBD1. In DNA, the CDR3 is TGCGCCAGCAGTGAAGGACAGGCTGACTCCTACGAGCAGTACTTC. It is translated as CASSEGQADSYEQYF.